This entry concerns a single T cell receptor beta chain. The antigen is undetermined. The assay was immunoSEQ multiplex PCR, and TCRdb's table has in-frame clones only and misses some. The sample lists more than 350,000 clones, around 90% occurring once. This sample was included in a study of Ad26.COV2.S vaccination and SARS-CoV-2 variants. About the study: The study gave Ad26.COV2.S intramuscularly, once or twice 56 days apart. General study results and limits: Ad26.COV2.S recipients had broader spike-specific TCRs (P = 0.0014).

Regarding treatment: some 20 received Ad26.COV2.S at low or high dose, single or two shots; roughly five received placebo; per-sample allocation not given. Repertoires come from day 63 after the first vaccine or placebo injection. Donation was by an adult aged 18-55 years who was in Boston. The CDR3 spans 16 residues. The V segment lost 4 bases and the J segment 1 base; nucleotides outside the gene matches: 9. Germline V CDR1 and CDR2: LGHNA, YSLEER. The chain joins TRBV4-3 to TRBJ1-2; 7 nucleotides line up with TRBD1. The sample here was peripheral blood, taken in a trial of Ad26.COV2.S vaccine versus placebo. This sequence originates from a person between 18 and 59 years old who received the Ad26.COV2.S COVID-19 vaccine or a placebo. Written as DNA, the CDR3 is TGCGCCAGCAGCCCCCTGGGTCAGGGGGGTAACTATGGCTACACCTTC. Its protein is CASSPLGQGGNYGYTF.